These 12 T cell receptor beta chains share one sample of origin, sequenced in a study of regulatory T cells in long-lasting Graves disease. Researchers made TCR beta libraries by using iRepertoire HTBI primers and running Arm-PCR on CDR3 regions. MiXCR was run by TCRdb on the multiplex PCR reads, yielding one entry per CDR3 protein. The sample has a few hundred thousand distinct CDR3 sequences; around 15% are singletons. Time point reported: newly diagnosed GD, antithyroid drugs for less than 3 months. Scientists built the TCR library using RNA that was extracted from PBMCs. This sample was shared with a second study, whose subject was T cells in Graves' hyperthyroidism and ophthalmopathy.

This specimen consisted of peripheral blood mononuclear cells (PBMCs), obtained at new diagnosis, from a patient treated with antithyroid drugs. Receptors originate from a woman between 18 and 29 years old with Graves disease.

This clonotype has more than one count but fewer than ten. Here the CDR3 DNA reads TGTGCCAGCAGCAGGACGACAGGATATGAAGCTTTCTTT. Translated, it gives CASSRTTGYEAFF. J is TRBJ1-1 and V is TRBV13; maybe TRBD1 (6 bases). The CDR3 covers 13 residues. Trimming removed 5 bases at V and 7 bases at J, with 14 bases between. In germline, CDR1 is PRHDT, CDR2 FYEKMQ (reference sequence).

Many counts were recorded for this clonotype. The rearrangement uses TRBV18 and TRBJ1-1; D may be TRBD1 (6 bases). Trimming took off 3 bases at V and 7 bases at J, with 12 bases between the two ends. Germline CDR1 and CDR2: KGHSH and LQKENI. There are 13 residues in the CDR3. CDR3 bases: TGTGCCAGCTCACCCCAAGGACAGCTTGAAGCTTTCTTT. Its protein product is CASSPQGQLEAFF.

This sequence joins TRBV27 and TRBJ1-6; unclear D gene. Germline CDR1 is MNHEY and CDR2 is SMNVEV (reference sequence). The CDR3 runs 16 residues. V lost 6 bases and J 0 bases, leaving 12 bases between the germline ends. The CDR3 region has the DNA TGTGCCAGCAGCCTAGGGTTTCCCTCCTATAATTCACCCCTCCACTTT. Translating it yields CASSLGFPSYNSPLHF.

This clonotype was counted a few times. The CDR3 DNA follows: TGTGCCAGCAGCTCAAGTGGTGGGGGTCCAGAAGAGACCCAGTACTTC. It encodes CASSSSGGGPEETQYF. The rearrangement joins TRBV7-2 to TRBJ2-5, with D perhaps given as TRBD1 or TRBD2 (5 bases each). Germline assignment: CDR1 SGHTA and CDR2 FQGNSA. The CDR3 consists of 16 residues. Trimming cost V 4 bases and J 3 bases, with 18 bases left between them. The entire variable domain, with the rest obtained from reference TRBV7-2 and TRBJ2-5, is as follows: GAGVSQSPSNKVTEKGKDVELRCDPISGHTALYWYRQSLGQGLEFLIYFQGNSAPDKSGLPSDRFSAERTGGSVSTLTIQRTQQEDSAVYLCASSSSGGGPEETQYFGPGTRLLVL.

This rearrangement joins TRBV5-8 to TRBJ1-4; D uncertain. This CDR3 region has 12 residues. Germline V gives CDR1 SGHTS, CDR2 YDEGEE. V lost 2 bases to trimming and J lost 10 bases, with 9 bases between them. Here the CDR3 DNA reads TGTGCCAGCAGCTTTCATTCGGCAAAACTGTTTTTT. Its protein product is CASSFHSAKLFF.

J is TRBJ1-2 and V is TRBV28; D gene ambiguous. In germline, CDR1 is MDHEN, CDR2 SYDVKM. CDR3 length: 15 amino acids. Deletions cut 1 base from V and 7 bases from J, with 16 bases between. In nucleotides, the CDR3 is TGTGCCAGCAGTTTATTTCGGGGTGGTGGAAGTGGCTACACCTTC. This codes for CASSLFRGGGSGYTF.

This clonotype was detected many times. V and J are TRBV11-2 and TRBJ2-5; TRBD2 matches 7 bases. Germline trimming cut 3 bases from V and 0 bases from J; bases unmatched to any gene: 10. CDR1 is SGHAT, CDR2 FQNNGV, per germline. The CDR3 totals 17 residues. CDR3 nucleotide sequence: TGTGCCAGCAGCTTGGGTAGGCGGGGGTCCAACCAAGAGACCCAGTACTTC. Its translation: CASSLGRRGSNQETQYF. The full variable domain, its missing parts supplied by reference TRBV11-2 and TRBJ2-5, is EAGVAQSPRYKIIEKRQSVAFWCNPISGHATLYWYQQILGQGPKLLIQFQNNGVVDDSQLPKDRFSAERLKGVDSTLKIQPAKLEDSAVYLCASSLGRRGSNQETQYFGPGTRLLVL.

In its sample, this clonotype was seen many times. The chain links TRBV30 to TRBJ2-7; 8 bases are a match to TRBD1. Germline V lookup: CDR1 GTSNPN, CDR2 SVGIG (reference sequence). The CDR3 sequence is 18 residues long. With 2 bases clipped from V and 0 bases from J, the junction kept 15 bases outside the gene matches. The chain's CDR3 is CAWSSQRDRRPSSYEQYF. The CDR3 DNA is TGTGCCTGGAGTTCACAACGGGACAGGAGGCCGTCCTCCTACGAGCAGTACTTC.

V and J are TRBV3-1 and TRBJ1-6, with TRBD1 as a possible D gene (6 bases). The germline V gene encodes CDR1 LGHDT and CDR2 YNNKEL (reference sequence). V was shortened by 2 bases and J by 9 bases, with 11 bases between the two germline ends. The CDR3 totals 14 residues. The CDR3 region is CASSQTWGLSPLHF. In DNA form, the CDR3 reads TGTGCCAGCAGCCAAACGTGGGGGCTTTCACCCCTCCACTTT.

This clonotype has at least ten counts. The V call is TRBV20-1, the J call TRBJ2-1; D possibly matches TRBD1 or TRBD2 (6 bases each). Trimming shortened V by 4 bases and J by 10 bases, and 14 bases separated the two germline ends. The CDR3 loop spans 12 amino acids. Germline CDR1 DFQATT, CDR2 SNEGSKA (reference sequence). The CDR3 DNA is TGCAGTGCTACCGGAGGGACAACGGAGCAGTTCTTC. Its translation: CSATGGTTEQFF.

This clonotype was observed at least ten times. The V gene is TRBV11-2, the J gene TRBJ2-3, with D perhaps TRBD2 (5 bases). This CDR3 has 15 amino acids. V was pared by 2 bases and J by 2 bases, with 11 bases between. Per germline, CDR1 SGHAT and CDR2 FQNNGV. CDR3 nucleotide sequence: TGTGCCAGCAGCTTAAACCGGAGGCCCACAGATACGCAGTATTTT. It translates to CASSLNRRPTDTQYF. Together with reference TRBV11-2 and TRBJ2-3, the CDR3 gives the full variable domain: EAGVAQSPRYKIIEKRQSVAFWCNPISGHATLYWYQQILGQGPKLLIQFQNNGVVDDSQLPKDRFSAERLKGVDSTLKIQPAKLEDSAVYLCASSLNRRPTDTQYFGPGTRLTVL.

This clonotype was seen ten or more times. This chain uses TRBV27 with TRBJ2-1, with 7 bases identical to TRBD1. V shed 7 bases, J shed 3 bases, and the junction held 9 bases outside the gene matches. This CDR3 spans 15 amino acids. Per germline, CDR1 MNHEY and CDR2 SMNVEV (reference sequence). This CDR3 reads CASTSGGSVYNEQFF. The CDR3 DNA reads as TGTGCCAGCACCTCAGGGGGTTCGGTCTACAATGAGCAGTTCTTC.